What follows is one TCR beta chain and its context. The data are from a study of technical replicates of blood from a handful of donors. TCRdb's table, derived via immunoSEQ multiplex PCR, lists solely in-frame clones and lacks some. This table holds roughly 80,000 clones, around nine tenths found once. V shed 2 bases and J shed 6 bases, with 10 bases lying between them. CDR1 and CDR2 (germline): MNHEY, SMNVEV (reference sequence). This CDR3 spans 13 amino acids. V usage is TRBV27 and J usage is TRBJ1-2, with D possibly being TRBD1 (5 bases). The source material was T cells isolated from PBMCs. The clonotype was recovered from a human donor in good health. CDR3 amino acids: CASSLGGGDGYTF. The CDR3, as DNA: TGTGCCAGCAGTTTAGGGGGGGGTGATGGCTACACCTTC.